This T cell receptor beta chain was retrieved from a study of beta chain features in type 1 diabetes. About the research overall: Cells sorted and examined across all samples totaled approximately 100,000,000. The study, taken as a whole, reports: Type 1 diabetes patients had moderately but significantly shorter TCRB CDR3s in all four CD4+ subsets. Type 1 diabetes patients had fewer VDJ junction insertions and more deletions.

A few counts support this clone. As yet, its antigen is unknown. Expressed TCRB transcripts were sequenced, since all the RNA that had been isolated was reverse transcribed. Generated by immunoSEQ multiplex PCR, the TCRdb table keeps only in-frame clones and is missing some. Of around 450,000 clones listed, over 10% are singletons. V was pared by 5 bases and J by 0 bases, with 9 bases between. The germline CDR1 and CDR2 sequences are SGHTA and FQGNSA. The CDR3 has 14 residues. The genes are TRBV7-2 and TRBJ2-3; D may be TRBD2 (5 bases). The sequence was obtained from a young woman in good health. The sequencing input was naive CD4+ T cells from blood. CDR3 sequence reads: CASSLIASTDTQYF. Here the CDR3 DNA reads TGTGCCAGCAGCCTTATAGCGAGCACAGATACGCAGTATTTT.